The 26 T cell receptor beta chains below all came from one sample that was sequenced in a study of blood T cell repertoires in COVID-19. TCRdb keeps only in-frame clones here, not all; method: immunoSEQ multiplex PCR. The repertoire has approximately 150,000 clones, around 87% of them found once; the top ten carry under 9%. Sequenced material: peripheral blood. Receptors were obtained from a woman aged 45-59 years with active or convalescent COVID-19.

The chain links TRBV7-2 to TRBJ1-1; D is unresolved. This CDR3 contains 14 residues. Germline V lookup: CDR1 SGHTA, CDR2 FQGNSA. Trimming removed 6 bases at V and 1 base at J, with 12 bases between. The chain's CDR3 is CASRSNGRNTEAFF. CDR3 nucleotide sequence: TGTGCCAGCAGGTCGAATGGGAGGAACACTGAAGCTTTCTTT.

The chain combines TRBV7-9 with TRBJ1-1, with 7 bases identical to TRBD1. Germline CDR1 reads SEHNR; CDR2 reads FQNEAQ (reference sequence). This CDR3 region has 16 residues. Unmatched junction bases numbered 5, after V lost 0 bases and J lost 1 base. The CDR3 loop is CASSLAAGGRNTEAFF. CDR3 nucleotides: TGTGCCAGCAGCTTAGCGGCAGGGGGAAGGAACACTGAAGCTTTCTTT.

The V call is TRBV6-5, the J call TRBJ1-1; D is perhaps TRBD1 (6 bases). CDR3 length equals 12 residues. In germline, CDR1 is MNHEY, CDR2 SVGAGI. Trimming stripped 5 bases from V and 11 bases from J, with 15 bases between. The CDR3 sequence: CASSTTGQRAFF. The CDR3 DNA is TGTGCCAGCAGTACAACAGGGCAGCGGGCTTTCTTT.

Written as DNA, the CDR3 is TGTGCCAGCAGCCAAGATCTATCAACGGGGGTTATGAACACTGAAGCTTTCTTT. The encoded protein is CASSQDLSTGVMNTEAFF. The chain recombines TRBV3-1 (or the pseudogene TRBV3-2) with TRBJ1-1; a weak D match, TRBD1 (5 bases). This CDR3 has 18 residues. The V end was cut by 0 bases, the J end by 0 bases, with 17 bases between. CDR1 is LGHDT and CDR2 is YNNKEL in the germline V gene (reference sequence).

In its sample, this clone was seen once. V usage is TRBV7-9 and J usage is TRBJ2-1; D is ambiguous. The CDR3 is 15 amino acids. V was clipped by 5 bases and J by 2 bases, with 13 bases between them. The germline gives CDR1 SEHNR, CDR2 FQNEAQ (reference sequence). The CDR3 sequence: CASSPPGAPYNEQFF. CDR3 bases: TGTGCCAGCAGCCCACCCGGAGCTCCCTACAATGAGCAGTTCTTC.

The CDR3 DNA reads TGTGCCAGCAGCGTAGAACAGGGGGCTGAAAAACTGTTTTTT. Encoded protein: CASSVEQGAEKLFF. V is TRBV9 and J is TRBJ1-4; 9 positions agree with TRBD1. CDR1 is SGDLS, CDR2 YYNGEE, per germline. The trim removed 0 bases at V and 7 bases at J, leaving 1 base unmatched. This CDR3 has 14 amino acids.

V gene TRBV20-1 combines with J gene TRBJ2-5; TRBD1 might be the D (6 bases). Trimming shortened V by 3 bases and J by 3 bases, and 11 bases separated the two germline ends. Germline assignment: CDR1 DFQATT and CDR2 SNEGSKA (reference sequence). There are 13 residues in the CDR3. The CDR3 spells CSASRQDKETQYF. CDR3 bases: TGCAGTGCTAGTAGACAGGATAAAGAGACCCAGTACTTC.

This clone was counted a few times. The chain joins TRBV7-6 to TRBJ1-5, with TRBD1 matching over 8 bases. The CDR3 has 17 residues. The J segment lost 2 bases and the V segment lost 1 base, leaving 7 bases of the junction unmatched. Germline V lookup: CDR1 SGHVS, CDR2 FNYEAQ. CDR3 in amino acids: CASSLGQGLGRNQPQHF. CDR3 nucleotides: TGTGCCAGCAGCTTAGGACAGGGGCTTGGTCGCAATCAGCCCCAGCATTTT.

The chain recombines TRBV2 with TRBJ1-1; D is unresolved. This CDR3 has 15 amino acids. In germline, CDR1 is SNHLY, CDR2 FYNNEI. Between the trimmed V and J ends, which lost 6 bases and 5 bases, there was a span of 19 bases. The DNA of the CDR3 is TGTGCCAGCAGAGACTATGGGATCGGGAGGACTGAAGCTTTCTTT. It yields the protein CASRDYGIGRTEAFF.

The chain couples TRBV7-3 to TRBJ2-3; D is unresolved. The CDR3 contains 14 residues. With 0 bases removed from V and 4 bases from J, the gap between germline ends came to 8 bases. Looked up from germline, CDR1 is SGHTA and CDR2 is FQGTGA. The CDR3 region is CASSLTLTSDTQYF. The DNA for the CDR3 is TGTGCCAGCAGCTTAACCTTAACTTCAGATACGCAGTATTTT.

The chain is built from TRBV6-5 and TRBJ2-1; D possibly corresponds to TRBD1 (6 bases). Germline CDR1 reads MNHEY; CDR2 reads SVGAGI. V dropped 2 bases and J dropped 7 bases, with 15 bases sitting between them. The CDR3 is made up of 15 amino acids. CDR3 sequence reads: CASSYIPLQGNEQFF. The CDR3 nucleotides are TGTGCCAGCAGTTACATCCCTCTCCAGGGGAATGAGCAGTTCTTC.

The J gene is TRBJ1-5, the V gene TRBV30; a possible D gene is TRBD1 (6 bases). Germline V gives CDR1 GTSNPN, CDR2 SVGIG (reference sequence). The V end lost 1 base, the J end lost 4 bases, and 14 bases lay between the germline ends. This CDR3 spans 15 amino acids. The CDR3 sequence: CAWSATSTGNQPQHF. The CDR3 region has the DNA TGTGCCTGGAGTGCAACGTCCACAGGGAATCAGCCCCAGCATTTT.

CDR3 amino acids: CASLYTGGGSEKLFF. The CDR3 DNA is TGTGCCAGTCTTTACACAGGGGGAGGCAGTGAAAAACTGTTTTTT. The chain recombines TRBV19 with TRBJ1-4; 8 bases fit TRBD1. The CDR3 has 15 amino acids. The V segment lost 8 bases and the J segment 7 bases; nucleotides outside the gene matches: 12. Germline V lookup: CDR1 LNHDA, CDR2 SQIVND (reference sequence).

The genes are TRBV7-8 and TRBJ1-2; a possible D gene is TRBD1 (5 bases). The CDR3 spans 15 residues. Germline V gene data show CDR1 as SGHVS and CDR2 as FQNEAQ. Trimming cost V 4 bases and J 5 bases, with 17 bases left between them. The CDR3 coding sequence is TGTGCCAGCAGCTCGCCCGGGGAGGGACTTTATGGCTACACCTTC. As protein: CASSSPGEGLYGYTF. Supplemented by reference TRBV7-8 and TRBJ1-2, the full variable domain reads GAGVSQSPRYKVAKRGQDVALRCDPISGHVSLFWYQQALGQGPEFLTYFQNEAQLDKSGLPSDRFFAERPEGSVSTLKIQRTQQEDSAVYLCASSSPGEGLYGYTFGSGTRLTVV.

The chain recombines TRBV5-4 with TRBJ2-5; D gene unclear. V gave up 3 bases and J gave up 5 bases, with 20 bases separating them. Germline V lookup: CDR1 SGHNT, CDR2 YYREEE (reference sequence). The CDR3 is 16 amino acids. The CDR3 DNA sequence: TGTGCCAGCAGCTCCCCCGCGGCGGTCTCAAGGGAGACCCAGTACTTC. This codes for CASSSPAAVSRETQYF.

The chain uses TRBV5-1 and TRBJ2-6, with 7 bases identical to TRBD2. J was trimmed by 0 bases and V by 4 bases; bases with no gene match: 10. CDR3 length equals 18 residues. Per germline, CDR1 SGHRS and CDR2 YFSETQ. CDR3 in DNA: TGCGCCAGCAGCCCTTGGGAGGGTTCCATCTCTGGGGCCAACGTCCTGACTTTC. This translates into CASSPWEGSISGANVLTF.

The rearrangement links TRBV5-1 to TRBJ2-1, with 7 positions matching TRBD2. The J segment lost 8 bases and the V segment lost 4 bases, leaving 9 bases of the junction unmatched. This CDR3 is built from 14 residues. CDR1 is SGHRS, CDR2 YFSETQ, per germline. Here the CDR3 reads CASSGSTSVHEQFF. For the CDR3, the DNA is TGCGCCAGCAGCGGATCCACTAGCGTCCATGAGCAGTTCTTC.

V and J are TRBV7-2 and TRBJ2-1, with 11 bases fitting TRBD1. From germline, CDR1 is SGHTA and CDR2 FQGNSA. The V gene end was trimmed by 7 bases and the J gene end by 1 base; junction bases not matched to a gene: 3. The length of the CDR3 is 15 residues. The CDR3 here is CASIWDRGSYNEQFF. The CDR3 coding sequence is TGTGCCAGCATCTGGGACAGGGGGTCCTACAATGAGCAGTTCTTC.

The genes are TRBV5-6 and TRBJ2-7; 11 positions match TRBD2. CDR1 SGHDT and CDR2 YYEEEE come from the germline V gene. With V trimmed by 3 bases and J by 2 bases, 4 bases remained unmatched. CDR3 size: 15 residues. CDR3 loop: CASSSISGGAYEQYF. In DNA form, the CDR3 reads TGTGCCAGCAGCTCGATTAGCGGGGGGGCCTACGAGCAGTACTTC.

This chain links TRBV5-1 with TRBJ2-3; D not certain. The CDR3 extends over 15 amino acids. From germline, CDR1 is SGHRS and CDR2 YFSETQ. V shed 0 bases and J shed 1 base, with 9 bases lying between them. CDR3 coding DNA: TGCGCCAGCAGCTTGGCCCTGGGCGGCACAGATACGCAGTATTTT. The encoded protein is CASSLALGGTDTQYF. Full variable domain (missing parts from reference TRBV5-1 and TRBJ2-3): KAGVTQTPRYLIKTRGQQVTLSCSPISGHRSVSWYQQTPGQGLQFLFEYFSETQRNKGNFPGRFSGRQFSNSRSEMNVSTLELGDSALYLCASSLALGGTDTQYFGPGTRLTVL.

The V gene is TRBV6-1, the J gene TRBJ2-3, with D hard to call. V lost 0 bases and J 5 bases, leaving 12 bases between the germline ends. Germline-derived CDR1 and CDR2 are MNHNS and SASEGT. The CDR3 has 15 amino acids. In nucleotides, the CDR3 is TGTGCCAGCAGTGAAGCGTTGGCAGGCAAAGATACGCAGTATTTT. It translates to CASSEALAGKDTQYF.

Here the CDR3 reads CASSFASGGVYEQYF. The DNA for the CDR3 is TGTGCCAGCAGTTTTGCTAGCGGAGGGGTCTACGAGCAGTACTTC. This chain uses TRBV27 with TRBJ2-7; 7 bases line up with TRBD2. V trimming: 3 bases; J trimming: 3 bases; junction bases outside the gene matches: 8. The CDR3 length is 15 residues. Germline V lookup: CDR1 MNHEY, CDR2 SMNVEV (reference sequence).

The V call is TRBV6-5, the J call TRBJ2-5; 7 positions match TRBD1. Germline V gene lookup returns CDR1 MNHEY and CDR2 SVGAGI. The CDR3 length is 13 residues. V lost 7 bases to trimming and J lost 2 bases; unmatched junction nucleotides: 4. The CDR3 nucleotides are TGTGCCAGCACCCGGACAGGTCAAGAGACCCAGTACTTC. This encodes CASTRTGQETQYF.

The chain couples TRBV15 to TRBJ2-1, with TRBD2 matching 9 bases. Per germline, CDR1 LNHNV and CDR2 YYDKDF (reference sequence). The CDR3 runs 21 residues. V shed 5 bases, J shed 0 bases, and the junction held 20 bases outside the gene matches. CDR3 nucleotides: TGTGCCACCAGCTCCCGCGGTGGGGGCGGGGGGGCTCCTAGCTCCTACAATGAGCAGTTCTTC. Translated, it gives CATSSRGGGGGAPSSYNEQFF.

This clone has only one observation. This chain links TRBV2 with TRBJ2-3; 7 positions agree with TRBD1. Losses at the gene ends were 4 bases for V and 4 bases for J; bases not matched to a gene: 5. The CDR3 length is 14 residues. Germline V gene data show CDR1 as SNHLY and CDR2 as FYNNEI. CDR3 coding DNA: TGTGCCAGCAGTGCGGGACAGCACCCAGATACGCAGTATTTT. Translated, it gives CASSAGQHPDTQYF.

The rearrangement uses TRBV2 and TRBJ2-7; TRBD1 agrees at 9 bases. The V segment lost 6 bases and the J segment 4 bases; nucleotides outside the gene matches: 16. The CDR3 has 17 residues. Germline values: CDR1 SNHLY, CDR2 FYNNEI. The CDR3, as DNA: TGTGCCAGCAGGGCAAGGTCGGGGGACAGGGCCCTTTACGAGCAGTACTTC. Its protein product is CASRARSGDRALYEQYF.